This paragraph reports one T cell receptor beta chain. Its target is unknown. Sequencing in the ViraFEST assay came after antigen-specific CD4+ T cells had been expanded with viral peptide pools, which were used to stimulate PBMC. Investigators separated out CD4+ T cells once 10 days of culture had passed. All participants had two doses of either the BNT162b2 or mRNA-1273 vaccine. Every well got a few million PBMC, which were grown with around 10 IU/ml IL-2 and around 10 ug/ml peptides. The CDR3 is 15 residues long. V lost 3 bases and J 0 bases, leaving 11 bases between the germline ends. The V gene's germline CDR1 is KGHSH and CDR2 LQKENI. The sample is drawn from a study of vaccination effects on CD4 cells after COVID-19. General study points: After vaccination of healthy people, only 1 of 255 vaccine-induced clones cross-reacted with common cold coronaviruses. Pronounced clonal contraction occurred in clones induced by infection and by vaccine late after vaccination.

The method was immunoSEQ multiplex PCR; TCRdb's version includes in-frame clones alone and lacks a portion of them. The data contain around 60,000 clones, more than 70% of them singletons. This TCR came from a human donor who received a COVID-19 vaccine. The rearrangement joins TRBV18 to TRBJ1-2, with D possibly TRBD1 on 6 matching bases. Sequences were derived from CD4+ T cells from PBMCs cultured with HCoV-229E spike peptides, sampled after COVID-19 vaccination. The DNA for the CDR3 is TGTGCCAGCTCACCCCGGGACAAGGCTAACTATGGCTACACCTTC. Translated, it gives CASSPRDKANYGYTF.